The 13 T cell receptor beta chains listed next were all sequenced from one sample in a study of blood T cell repertoires in COVID-19 (dated by TCRdb to about 2020). Preparation of the library involved the immunoSEQ multiplex PCR assay. TCRdb obtained this table from immuneACCESS and retained in-frame rearrangements with V and J assigned. These tables miss some clones; where compared with another copy, unresolved V genes account for less than half of the shortfall, and the remainder is unexplained. The sample yields tens of thousands of clones; roughly 83% were counted once. The ten most abundant clones make up 28% of the sample. Sequencing was carried out using peripheral blood. The source is a man between 65 and 85 years old with acute or convalescent COVID-19.

J is TRBJ2-5 and V is TRBV6-2 or TRBV6-3; 8 positions agree with TRBD2. Germline trimming cut 6 bases from V and 5 bases from J; bases unmatched to any gene: 11. Germline loops: CDR1 MNHEY, CDR2 SVGEGT. The CDR3 is made up of 15 amino acids. CDR3 protein: CASSRDSGVRETQYF. CDR3 DNA sequence: TGTGCCAGCAGCCGAGATAGCGGGGTTCGGGAGACCCAGTACTTC.

V usage is TRBV7-2 and J usage is TRBJ1-5; 9 bases map to TRBD1. With V trimmed by 0 bases and J by 4 bases, 1 base remained unmatched. Germline V gene lookup returns CDR1 SGHTA and CDR2 FQGNSA. This CDR3 is 15 amino acids long. CDR3 loop: CASSLAGTGNQPQHF. The CDR3, as DNA: TGTGCCAGCAGCTTAGCCGGGACAGGGAATCAGCCCCAGCATTTT.

CDR3: CASSIIRVEQPQHF. The CDR3 DNA sequence: TGTGCCAGTAGTATTATACGTGTAGAGCAGCCCCAGCATTTT. V gene TRBV19 combines with J gene TRBJ1-5; D ambiguous. V was trimmed by 3 bases and J by 7 bases, leaving 13 bases between them. The germline gives CDR1 LNHDA, CDR2 SQIVND (reference sequence). This CDR3 contains 14 residues.

This rearrangement joins TRBV19 to TRBJ2-3; 7 bases match TRBD1. Germline trimming cut 6 bases from V and 2 bases from J; bases unmatched to any gene: 8. Germline V lookup: CDR1 LNHDA, CDR2 SQIVND (reference sequence). The CDR3 loop spans 15 amino acids. This CDR3 reads CASSPTGLNTDTQYF. DNA for the CDR3: TGTGCCAGTAGCCCGACAGGGTTAAACACAGATACGCAGTATTTT.

The rearrangement links TRBV5-1 to TRBJ2-1, with 10 nucleotides matching TRBD2. Germline V gene data show CDR1 as SGHRS and CDR2 as YFSETQ. The junction had 3 bases not matched to a gene; V was cut back by 6 bases and J by 6 bases. CDR3 length equals 13 residues. CDR3 sequence: CASNIAGGNEQFF. The CDR3 nucleotides read TGCGCCAGCAACATAGCGGGAGGCAATGAGCAGTTCTTC. Full variable domain (rest looked up from reference TRBV5-1 and TRBJ2-1): KAGVTQTPRYLIKTRGQQVTLSCSPISGHRSVSWYQQTPGQGLQFLFEYFSETQRNKGNFPGRFSGRQFSNSRSEMNVSTLELGDSALYLCASNIAGGNEQFFGPGTRLTVL.

J is TRBJ1-2 and V is TRBV15; no definite D call. V was trimmed by 0 bases and J by 2 bases, leaving 13 bases between them. Germline V gene data show CDR1 as LNHNV and CDR2 as YYDKDF (reference sequence). This CDR3 is 16 amino acids long. CDR3 nucleotides: TGTGCCACCAGCAGAGATATCCTAACGAGAAACTATGGCTACACCTTC. It yields the protein CATSRDILTRNYGYTF.

In this sample, this clone turned up once. In nucleotides, the CDR3 is TGTGCCATATTAGAGGCAGATTCCTACGAGCAGTACTTC. The encoded protein is CAILEADSYEQYF. The genes are TRBV28 and TRBJ2-7; D unclear. This CDR3 spans 13 amino acids. Deletions cut 10 bases from V and 1 base from J, with 14 bases between. Germline CDR1 reads MDHEN; CDR2 reads SYDVKM.

The rearrangement joins TRBV4-1 to TRBJ2-3, with D perhaps TRBD1 (5 bases). The germline V gene encodes CDR1 MGHRA and CDR2 YSYEKL. The CDR3 totals 16 residues. V shed 1 base and J shed 4 bases, with 15 bases lying between them. The DNA for the CDR3 is TGCGCCAGCAGCCAAGTAGGAGCAGGCAGGGCAGATACGCAGTATTTT. Translation: CASSQVGAGRADTQYF.

J is TRBJ1-5 and V is TRBV27; maybe TRBD1 (6 bases). CDR3 length: 18 residues. The ends were cut back, 5 bases at V and 0 bases at J, with 20 bases in the middle. CDR1 and CDR2 (germline): MNHEY, SMNVEV (reference sequence). DNA of the CDR3: TGTGCCAGCAGTCTCATAGGGGGGGGCCGAAATAGCAATCAGCCCCAGCATTTT. Translation gives CASSLIGGGRNSNQPQHF.

This chain links TRBV2 with TRBJ2-7; TRBD2 matches at 12 bases. The length of the CDR3 is 22 residues. The V gene end was trimmed by 4 bases and the J gene end by 3 bases; junction bases not matched to a gene: 25. Germline loops: CDR1 SNHLY, CDR2 FYNNEI. In nucleotides, the CDR3 is TGTGCCAGCAGTGTTACCTCCCCTCTGCTAGCGGGAGGGCCCGGGCCCAACTACGAGCAGTACTTC. As protein: CASSVTSPLLAGGPGPNYEQYF.

The J gene is TRBJ1-4, the V gene TRBV5-1; perhaps TRBD1 as D (6 bases). V was clipped by 4 bases and J by 6 bases, with 19 bases between them. Per the germline V gene, CDR1 is SGHRS and CDR2 is YFSETQ. This CDR3 is 16 amino acids long. This chain's CDR3 is CASSQRGGGGDEKLFF. The CDR3 nucleotides are TGCGCCAGCAGCCAACGAGGGGGTGGCGGAGATGAAAAACTGTTTTTT. Full variable domain (remainder filled in from reference TRBV5-1 and TRBJ1-4): KAGVTQTPRYLIKTRGQQVTLSCSPISGHRSVSWYQQTPGQGLQFLFEYFSETQRNKGNFPGRFSGRQFSNSRSEMNVSTLELGDSALYLCASSQRGGGGDEKLFFGSGTQLSVL.

The gene calls are TRBV30 and TRBJ1-2, with D maybe TRBD1 (6 bases). Germline assignment: CDR1 GTSNPN and CDR2 SVGIG (reference sequence). V shed 1 base and J shed 8 bases, with 14 bases lying between them. The CDR3 runs to 13 residues. The CDR3 DNA reads as TGTGCCTGGAGTGCGTTGACAGGTGGCGGCTACACCTTC. This encodes CAWSALTGGGYTF.

This clone was detected only a few times. This sequence joins TRBV6-2 or TRBV6-3 and TRBJ2-2; D perhaps matches TRBD1 (6 bases). V was trimmed by 5 bases and J by 7 bases, leaving 14 bases between them. The CDR3 is 14 amino acids. CDR1 is MNHEY, CDR2 SVGEGT, per germline. CDR3 nucleotides: TGTGCCAGCAGTAAACAAAGGGGGAGCGGGGAGCTGTTTTTT. This sequence encodes CASSKQRGSGELFF.